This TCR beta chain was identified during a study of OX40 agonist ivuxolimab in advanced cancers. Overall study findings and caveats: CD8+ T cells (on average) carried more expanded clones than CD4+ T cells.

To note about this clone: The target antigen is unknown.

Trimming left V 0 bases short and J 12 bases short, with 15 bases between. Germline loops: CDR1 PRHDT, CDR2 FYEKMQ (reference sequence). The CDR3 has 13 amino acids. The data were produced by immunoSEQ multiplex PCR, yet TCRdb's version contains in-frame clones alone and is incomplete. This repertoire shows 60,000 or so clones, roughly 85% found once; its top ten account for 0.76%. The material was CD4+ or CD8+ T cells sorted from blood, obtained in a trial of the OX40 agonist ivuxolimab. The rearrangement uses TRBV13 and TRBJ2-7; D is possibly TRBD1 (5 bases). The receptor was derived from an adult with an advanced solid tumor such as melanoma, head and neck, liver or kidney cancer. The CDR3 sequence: CASSLGGPAPTYF. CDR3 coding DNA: TGTGCCAGCAGCTTAGGGGGGCCCGCCCCCACGTACTTC.